A single sample gave rise to the 3 T cell receptor beta chains below, sequenced in a study of siplizumab effects on memory and regulatory T cells. TCRdb's copy holds only in-frame clones and misses some; the assay was immunoSEQ multiplex PCR. Among approximately 82,000 clones listed, roughly 87% were seen once. The sequencing sample was made of Tregs sorted from blood. The source of these receptors is a human donor in good health.

This clone was observed a handful of times. The V call is TRBV11-2, the J call TRBJ2-3; D gene uncertain. This CDR3 spans 14 amino acids. The V and J ends lost 2 bases and 2 bases respectively, with 8 bases between them. Germline assignment: CDR1 SGHAT and CDR2 FQNNGV. The CDR3 protein is CASSLSWVTDTQYF. In DNA, the CDR3 is TGTGCCAGCAGCTTAAGTTGGGTCACAGATACGCAGTATTTT.

This clone turned up a few times. This rearrangement joins TRBV14 to TRBJ1-1; tentative D call: TRBD1 (5 bases). V was clipped by 3 bases and J by 11 bases, with 16 bases between them. Per germline, CDR1 SGHDN and CDR2 FVKESK. CDR3 length: 13 residues. CDR3 loop: CASSQGTSPSAFF. In DNA, the CDR3 is TGTGCCAGCAGCCAGGGGACGTCCCCGTCGGCTTTCTTT. Filled out from reference TRBV14 and TRBJ1-1, the complete variable domain reads EAGVTQFPSHSVIEKGQTVTLRCDPISGHDNLYWYRRVMGKEIKFLLHFVKESKQDESGMPNNRFLAERTGGTYSTLKVQPAELEDSGVYFCASSQGTSPSAFFGQGTRLTVV.

This chain uses TRBV28 with TRBJ2-3; D unresolved. This CDR3 is 13 amino acids long. With 7 bases removed from V and 1 base from J, the gap between germline ends came to 9 bases. Germline CDR1 is MDHEN and CDR2 is SYDVKM. CDR3 DNA: TGTGCCAGCACCGATTGGGGCACAGATACGCAGTATTTT. This sequence encodes CASTDWGTDTQYF.